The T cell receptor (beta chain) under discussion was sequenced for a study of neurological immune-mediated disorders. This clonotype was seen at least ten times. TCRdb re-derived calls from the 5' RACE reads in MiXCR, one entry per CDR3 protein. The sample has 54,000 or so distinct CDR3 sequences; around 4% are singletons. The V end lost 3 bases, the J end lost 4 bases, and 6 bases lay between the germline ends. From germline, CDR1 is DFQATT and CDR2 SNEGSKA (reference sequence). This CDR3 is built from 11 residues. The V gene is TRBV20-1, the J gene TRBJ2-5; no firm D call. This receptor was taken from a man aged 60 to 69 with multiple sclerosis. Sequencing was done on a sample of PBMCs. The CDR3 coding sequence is TGCAGTGCTAGCCCCGGAGAGACCCAGTACTTC. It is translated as CSASPGETQYF.